This passage covers 14 T cell receptor beta chains from one sample sequenced in a study of T cell responses to AZD1222 COVID-19 vaccine. The repertoire was sequenced with immunoSEQ multiplex PCR; TCRdb's copy has only in-frame clones and lacks some. The data contain approximately 160,000 clones, around 94% of them seen just once; the ten biggest clones take up around 0.9%. Sequenced material: peripheral blood, taken on day 0 of AZD1222 vaccination. These TCRs come from an adult in good health.

Only one count was recorded for this clone. J is TRBJ2-5 and V is TRBV27, with D possibly being TRBD2 (6 bases). V was pared by 3 bases and J by 4 bases, with 9 bases between. This CDR3 comprises 13 residues. Per germline, CDR1 MNHEY and CDR2 SMNVEV (reference sequence). The CDR3 DNA reads as TGTGCCAGCAGTTTTAGCGGCGGAGAGACCCAGTACTTC. Protein product: CASSFSGGETQYF.

J is TRBJ1-1 and V is TRBV12-3 or TRBV12-4, with D uncertain. The CDR3 is made up of 13 amino acids. Between the trimmed V and J ends, which lost 3 bases and 2 bases, there was a span of 7 bases. This chain's CDR3 is CASSFTRNTEAFF. CDR3 coding DNA: TGTGCCAGCAGTTTCACCAGAAACACTGAAGCTTTCTTT.

This chain links TRBV14 with TRBJ1-2, with D possibly matching TRBD1 (6 bases). The V gene lost 4 bases and the J gene lost 11 bases, with 17 bases spanning the gap. This CDR3 comprises 13 residues. Germline-derived CDR1 and CDR2 are SGHDN and FVKESK. CDR3 nucleotides: TGTGCCAGCAGCCCCTATTCTGGACAGAGGTACACCTTC. Translated: CASSPYSGQRYTF.

The J gene is TRBJ1-1, the V gene TRBV3-1 (or the pseudogene TRBV3-2), with TRBD1 matching over 7 bases. Germline lookup yields CDR1 LGHDT and CDR2 YNNKEL (reference sequence). The CDR3 sequence is 14 residues long. V lost 3 bases to trimming and J lost 6 bases; unmatched junction nucleotides: 7. The DNA for the CDR3 is TGTGCCAGCAGCCAGGACTGGCAGGGGGCTGAAGCTTTCTTT. Its translation: CASSQDWQGAEAFF.

The chain joins TRBV7-9 to TRBJ1-5, with D unresolved. Germline-derived CDR1 and CDR2 are SEHNR and FQNEAQ (reference sequence). The CDR3 contains 14 residues. Trimming removed 2 bases at V and 0 bases at J, with 5 bases between. As DNA, the CDR3 is TGTGCCAGCAGCTTAAGCAGTAGCAATCAGCCCCAGCATTTT. Protein product: CASSLSSSNQPQHF. Using reference TRBV7-9 and TRBJ1-5 for the parts outside the CDR3, the full variable domain is DTGVSQNPRHKITKRGQNVTFRCDPISEHNRLYWYRQTLGQGPEFLTYFQNEAQLEKSRLLSDRFSAERPKGSFSTLEIQRTEQGDSAMYLCASSLSSSNQPQHFGDGTRLSIL.

The chain couples TRBV7-9 to TRBJ2-2; D is ambiguous. V was pared by 3 bases and J by 4 bases, with 6 bases between. There are 13 residues in the CDR3. Germline CDR1 reads SEHNR; CDR2 reads FQNEAQ (reference sequence). The CDR3 bases are TGTGCCAGCAGCTTCAAGGGCACCGGGGAGCTGTTTTTT. Translation: CASSFKGTGELFF.

The CDR3, as DNA: TGTGCCAGCAGCTCCCAGGGGGGGCGAGCTTTCTTT. Protein: CASSSQGGRAFF. This chain connects TRBV5-6 to TRBJ1-1, with TRBD1 matching over 7 bases. The length of the CDR3 is 12 residues. CDR1 SGHDT and CDR2 YYEEEE come from the germline V gene. Trimming cost V 3 bases and J 10 bases; bases outside gene matches: 6.

The rearrangement joins TRBV7-2 to TRBJ2-3; D remains unclear. The CDR3 length is 14 residues. Germline CDR1 and CDR2: SGHTA and FQGNSA. V gave up 5 bases and J gave up 0 bases, with 9 bases separating them. The CDR3 spells CASSPRRSTDTQYF. CDR3 in DNA: TGTGCCAGCAGCCCCAGACGGAGCACAGATACGCAGTATTTT.

V is TRBV4-1 and J is TRBJ1-2, with 8 bases aligning to TRBD1. The V segment lost 3 bases and the J segment 0 bases; nucleotides outside the gene matches: 3. The V gene's germline CDR1 is MGHRA and CDR2 YSYEKL. The CDR3 loop spans 15 amino acids. The CDR3 coding sequence is TGCGCCAGCAGCCACGGACAGGGACCTAACTATGGCTACACCTTC. As protein: CASSHGQGPNYGYTF.

This sequence joins TRBV6-5 and TRBJ2-7; D remains ambiguous. The CDR3 extends over 15 amino acids. The V and J ends lost 0 bases and 0 bases respectively, with 9 bases between them. The V gene's germline CDR1 is MNHEY and CDR2 SVGAGI. The CDR3 here is CASSYSMGSSYEQYF. CDR3 nucleotide sequence: TGTGCCAGCAGTTACTCGATGGGAAGCTCCTACGAGCAGTACTTC.

The chain couples TRBV6-5 to TRBJ1-1; D unclear. In germline, CDR1 is MNHEY, CDR2 SVGAGI. V was shortened by 6 bases and J by 5 bases, with 10 bases between the two germline ends. There are 12 residues in the CDR3. The DNA of the CDR3 is TGTGCCAGCAGCCCGCACACTACTGAAGCTTTCTTT. Translated: CASSPHTTEAFF.

This clone was recorded only once. This chain links TRBV6-5 with TRBJ2-7; D is possibly TRBD2 (6 bases). The CDR3 has 14 amino acids. In germline, CDR1 is MNHEY, CDR2 SVGAGI. V lost 5 bases to trimming and J lost 3 bases, with 14 bases between them. The CDR3 sequence is CASSPGGAGYEQYF. For the CDR3, the DNA is TGTGCCAGCAGTCCGGGCGGGGCTGGCTACGAGCAGTACTTC.

The rearrangement uses TRBV5-8 and TRBJ1-1; 7 positions match TRBD1. Germline CDR1 SGHTS, CDR2 YDEGEE. V lost 4 bases to trimming and J lost 4 bases; unmatched junction nucleotides: 7. The CDR3 is 14 amino acids. CDR3 in DNA: TGTGCCAGCAGCCTCCGGGACAGACTCACTGAAGCTTTCTTT. Translation gives CASSLRDRLTEAFF.

The chain is built from TRBV6-5 and TRBJ1-3, with a tentative D call TRBD1 (5 bases). This CDR3 is built from 14 residues. Trimming took 2 bases from V and 2 from J, leaving 7 bases between them. Germline CDR1 MNHEY, CDR2 SVGAGI. The DNA of the CDR3 is TGTGCCAGCAGTTACGGAGGGGCTGGAAACACCATATATTTT. This codes for CASSYGGAGNTIYF.